This TCR beta chain is from a study of beta chain features in type 1 diabetes. Trimming pared 11 bases from V and 7 bases from J, leaving 6 bases between. From germline, CDR1 is SEHNR and CDR2 FQNEAQ (reference sequence). CDR3 length: 9 residues. General observations from the study: Reduced insertions and increased deletions marked VDJ junctions in type 1 diabetes patients. The study found moderately but significantly shorter TCRB CDR3s in all four CD4+ subsets of Type 1 diabetes patients.

This clone was counted at least ten times. Its specificity is not known. TCRB transcripts that were expressed got sequenced, as all of the isolated RNA had been reverse transcribed. Profiling relied on immunoSEQ multiplex PCR, and the TCRdb table lists in-frame clones only, not all of them. This sample carries hundreds of thousands of clones, around 16% of them seen once, and the ten largest clones take about 0.097%. It was one heparinised blood draw, averaging approximately 100 mL, that each donor gave. Sorting that relied on CD45RO/CCR7/CD25/CD127/CD95/CD27 yielded CD4+ naive, central memory, regulatory and stem cell-like memory cells.

The clonotype comes from a man aged 18 to 30 in good health. Sequenced: naive CD4+ T cells from blood. The rearrangement uses TRBV7-9 and TRBJ2-4, with D unclear. The CDR3 bases are TGTGCCGCCGCCAACATTCAGTACTTC. Translation: CAAANIQYF.